This TCR beta chain emerged from a study of shared clonotypes between healthy human individuals. Overall study findings and caveats: It was the few donors that limited the genetic and exposure-history diversity represented.

Turning to this clone: Its antigen is undetermined.

Generated by immunoSEQ multiplex PCR, the TCRdb table keeps only in-frame clones and is missing some. The top ten clones hold more than 10% of a sample with some 500,000 clones, approximately 71% of them seen once. Trimming removed 4 bases from V and 2 bases from J, with 13 bases in between. This CDR3 is 14 amino acids long. Germline V CDR1 and CDR2: SGHRS, YFSETQ. The receptor comes from a woman between 35 and 50 years old in good health. Some clones in this sample may be carry-over from other donors' samples. The chain recombines TRBV5-1 with TRBJ2-7; perhaps TRBD2 as D (6 bases). Sequenced input: PBMCs. The CDR3 nucleotides are TGCGCCAGCAGCAGGAGGGACCGTACCTACGAGCAGTACTTC. Protein: CASSRRDRTYEQYF.